These T cell receptor beta chains were read from a single sample in a study of cytomegalovirus exposure and HLA in healthy donors. Profiling relied on immunoSEQ multiplex PCR, and the TCRdb table lists in-frame clones only, not all of them. This sample has tens of thousands of clones, with 93% found just once. The sequenced material came from PBMCs. The receptors derive from a woman in her 30s in good health and CMV-seronegative. Each CDR3 is given with its conserved first and last residue. A D gene is named only where the DNA matches it firmly. Size is stated for part of the rows, as once, few or many counts, or as a class when the clone is expanded.

cdr3_aa cdr3_nt j_call v_call d_call clone_size
CASSQNSGGPSTEQYF TGTGCCAGCAGCCAAAATAGCGGGGGTCCTTCTACCGAGCAGTACTTC TRBJ2-7 TRBV9 TRBD2 -
CASTGVWFNEQFF TGTGCCAGCACAGGGGTATGGTTTAATGAGCAGTTCTTC TRBJ2-1 TRBV2 - -
CASSFSRNTGELFF TGTGCCAGCAGTTTTTCCAGGAACACCGGGGAGCTGTTTTTT TRBJ2-2 TRBV28 - -
CASSSAGQGVKQYF TGCGCCAGCAGCTCAGCGGGACAGGGGGTCAAGCAGTACTTC TRBJ2-7 TRBV5-1 TRBD1 -
CASRVTGSYEQYF TGTGCCAGCAGGGTCACCGGCTCCTACGAGCAGTACTTC TRBJ2-7 TRBV6-5 - -
CASSSIAGSREQFF TGTGCCAGCAGTTCCATAGCGGGATCTAGGGAGCAGTTCTTC TRBJ2-1 TRBV27 TRBD2 -
CASSVEGGSYNEQFF TGTGCCAGCAGCGTAGAGGGCGGGTCCTACAATGAGCAGTTCTTC TRBJ2-1 TRBV9 - -
CASSTRDRVPEAFF TGTGCCAGCAGCACCCGGGACAGGGTCCCTGAAGCTTTCTTT TRBJ1-1 TRBV4-2 TRBD1 -
CASSPTQDEQYF TGTGCCAGCAGCCCCACTCAAGACGAGCAGTACTTC TRBJ2-7 TRBV6-6 - -
CASSFSGSSYNEQFF TGTGCCAGCAGTTTTAGCGGGTCCTCCTACAATGAGCAGTTCTTC TRBJ2-1 TRBV27 TRBD2 -
CASSHISGDTDTQYF TGTGCCAGCAGCCACATTAGCGGGGACACAGATACGCAGTATTTT TRBJ2-3 TRBV7-9 TRBD2 -
CASSKGGSETQYF TGTGCCAGTAGCAAAGGGGGTTCAGAGACCCAGTACTTC TRBJ2-5 TRBV19 - -
CASSLGQGAIWGYTF TGTGCCAGCAGTTTGGGGCAGGGGGCGATTTGGGGCTACACCTTC TRBJ1-2 TRBV28 TRBD1 -
CASSYTGVSYNSPLHF TGTGCCAGCTCTTATACAGGTGTCTCCTATAATTCACCCCTCCACTTT TRBJ1-6 TRBV18 - -
CASSLGPFGGTTDTQYF TGCGCCAGCAGCTTGGGCCCCTTCGGGGGGACGACAGATACGCAGTATTTT TRBJ2-3 TRBV5-1 TRBD2 -
CASKQGPETQYF TGTGCCAGCAAACAGGGCCCCGAGACCCAGTACTTC TRBJ2-5 TRBV6-1 - -
CASRKISSGGAWYTQYF TGTGCCAGCAGGAAGATTTCTAGCGGGGGGGCCTGGTATACGCAGTATTTT TRBJ2-3 TRBV5-6 TRBD2 -
CASSIAQSNTEAFF TGTGCCAGTAGTATAGCACAGTCCAACACTGAAGCTTTCTTT TRBJ1-1 TRBV19 - -
CSVGGTVWGVEQFF TGCAGCGTTGGCGGGACAGTCTGGGGGGTTGAGCAGTTCTTC TRBJ2-1 TRBV29-1 - -
CASSVVSSGGHEKFF TGTGCCAGCAGCGTAGTTTCGTCGGGGGGCCATGAGAAGTTCTTC TRBJ2-1 TRBV9 - -
CASNHDSLVNIQYF TGTGCCAGCAACCATGACAGTCTTGTAAACATTCAGTACTTC TRBJ2-4 TRBV2 - once
CASSQEILGDEQFF TGCGCCAGCAGCCAAGAAATTTTGGGCGATGAGCAGTTCTTC TRBJ2-1 TRBV4-1 - -